The rows below give T cell receptor beta chains drawn from one sample of a study of blood T cell repertoires in COVID-19. Here immunoSEQ multiplex PCR was the method, and the copy in TCRdb shows in-frame clones only, minus some. The data show some 200,000 clones, roughly 85% seen once. The sequencing sample was made of peripheral blood. Every receptor here comes from a woman aged 70-85 years with COVID-19, enrolled during active disease. Each CDR3 is given with its conserved first and last residue. A D gene is named only where the DNA matches it firmly. Clone size, where shown, is once, few, many, or a class for clones that have expanded.

d_gene: TRBD2; abundance: .; j_gene: TRBJ2-7; v_gene: TRBV5-6; CDR3nt: TGTGCCAGCAGCACTAGCGGGGTCCCTTCCGAGCAGTACTTC; CDR3aa: CASSTSGVPSEQYF
d_gene: .; abundance: .; j_gene: TRBJ2-1; v_gene: TRBV7-2; CDR3nt: TGTGCCAGCAGCTTCGGGACAGAGCAGTTCTTC; CDR3aa: CASSFGTEQFF
d_gene: TRBD1; abundance: .; j_gene: TRBJ2-7; v_gene: TRBV18; CDR3nt: TGTGCCAGCTCCCCCGGACAGGAATCCTACGAGCAGTACTTC; CDR3aa: CASSPGQESYEQYF
d_gene: TRBD1; abundance: .; j_gene: TRBJ1-1; v_gene: TRBV6-5; CDR3nt: TGTGCCAGCAGTCCCCGAGGGGGCTACACTGAAGCTTTCTTT; CDR3aa: CASSPRGGYTEAFF
d_gene: .; abundance: .; j_gene: TRBJ1-2; v_gene: TRBV4-3; CDR3nt: TGCGCCAGCAGCCAAGCGCGGGGGCAAGCTAACTATGGCTACACCTTC; CDR3aa: CASSQARGQANYGYTF
d_gene: .; abundance: .; j_gene: TRBJ2-7; v_gene: TRBV6-5; CDR3nt: TGTGCCAGCAGTTACTCCAGGGTCCACGAGCAGTACTTC; CDR3aa: CASSYSRVHEQYF
d_gene: .; abundance: .; j_gene: TRBJ2-1; v_gene: TRBV3-1/TRBV3-2; CDR3nt: TGTGCCAGCAGCCAAGATGTAGCCTCCTACAATGAGCAGTTCTTC; CDR3aa: CASSQDVASYNEQFF
d_gene: .; abundance: .; j_gene: TRBJ1-1; v_gene: TRBV5-1; CDR3nt: TGCGCCAGCAGCCCCAGCCAGGGCGTCACTGAAGCTTTCTTT; CDR3aa: CASSPSQGVTEAFF
d_gene: TRBD2; abundance: .; j_gene: TRBJ2-5; v_gene: TRBV12-5; CDR3nt: TGTGCTAGTGGTTTGGGACTAGCGGGAGAGGAGACCCAGTACTTC; CDR3aa: CASGLGLAGEETQYF
d_gene: .; abundance: .; j_gene: TRBJ2-7; v_gene: TRBV11-2; CDR3nt: TGTGCCAGCAGCTTAGACAGAATCTACGAGCAGTACTTC; CDR3aa: CASSLDRIYEQYF
d_gene: .; abundance: once; j_gene: TRBJ1-2; v_gene: TRBV7-7; CDR3nt: TGTGCTAGCAGCTTAGGGGCAGTAAAGAACTATGGCTACACCTTC; CDR3aa: CASSLGAVKNYGYTF
d_gene: TRBD2; abundance: few; j_gene: TRBJ2-3; v_gene: TRBV19; CDR3nt: TGTGCCAGTAGTATACGCGGGGGTGAGACAGATACGCAGTATTTT; CDR3aa: CASSIRGGETDTQYF
d_gene: .; abundance: .; j_gene: TRBJ2-7; v_gene: TRBV19; CDR3nt: TGTGCCACGCAGGGATTCGACTACGAGCAGTACTTC; CDR3aa: CATQGFDYEQYF
d_gene: .; abundance: .; j_gene: TRBJ1-1; v_gene: TRBV20-1; CDR3nt: TGCAGTGCTAGTGGGGGGAGGGGCACTGAAGCTTTCTTT; CDR3aa: CSASGGRGTEAFF
d_gene: .; abundance: .; j_gene: TRBJ1-1; v_gene: TRBV7-3; CDR3nt: TGTGCCAGCCTGGGTGGAGGTGGGAGCACTGAAGCTTTCTTT; CDR3aa: CASLGGGGSTEAFF
d_gene: .; abundance: .; j_gene: TRBJ2-7; v_gene: TRBV29-1; CDR3nt: TGCAGCGCCGCAGGCCCCCAGACCTACGAGCAGTACTTC; CDR3aa: CSAAGPQTYEQYF
d_gene: .; abundance: .; j_gene: TRBJ2-3; v_gene: TRBV6-2/TRBV6-3; CDR3nt: TGTGCCAGCAGTTACCCAGTGCAGGCTAGCACAGATACGCAGTATTTT; CDR3aa: CASSYPVQASTDTQYF
d_gene: .; abundance: .; j_gene: TRBJ2-7; v_gene: TRBV13; CDR3nt: TGTGCCAGCAGCGACCGGGACAAATGGGCCGAGCAGTACTTC; CDR3aa: CASSDRDKWAEQYF
d_gene: TRBD1; abundance: .; j_gene: TRBJ1-2; v_gene: TRBV25-1; CDR3nt: TGTGCCAGCAGTCCGCTTGGTGGGGACAGGGTCGCTGGCTACACCTTC; CDR3aa: CASSPLGGDRVAGYTF
d_gene: TRBD2; abundance: .; j_gene: TRBJ2-7; v_gene: TRBV5-1; CDR3nt: TGCGCCAGCAGCCCGGGACTAGCTTCTATCGAGCAGTACTTC; CDR3aa: CASSPGLASIEQYF
d_gene: .; abundance: .; j_gene: TRBJ1-4; v_gene: TRBV7-2; CDR3nt: TGTGCCAGCAGCCACAGACCGGGACAAGGAAATGAAAAACTGTTTTTT; CDR3aa: CASSHRPGQGNEKLFF
d_gene: TRBD2; abundance: .; j_gene: TRBJ2-1; v_gene: TRBV6-5; CDR3nt: TGTGCCAGCAGTTATAGTTTCGCGGGAGGAGGTAATGAGCAGTTCTTC; CDR3aa: CASSYSFAGGGNEQFF
d_gene: TRBD1; abundance: .; j_gene: TRBJ2-2; v_gene: TRBV3-1/TRBV3-2; CDR3nt: TGTGCCAGCAGGTACGGGACAGGGGAAGGGGAGCTGTTTTTT; CDR3aa: CASRYGTGEGELFF
d_gene: .; abundance: .; j_gene: TRBJ1-1; v_gene: TRBV13; CDR3nt: TGTGCCAGCAGCACCTACAGGGAATTGGGAACTGAAGCTTTCTTT; CDR3aa: CASSTYRELGTEAFF
d_gene: .; abundance: .; j_gene: TRBJ1-2; v_gene: TRBV6-5; CDR3nt: TGTGCCAGCAGTTACTCCGGGACAAGCTATGGCTACACCTTC; CDR3aa: CASSYSGTSYGYTF
d_gene: .; abundance: .; j_gene: TRBJ2-1; v_gene: TRBV12-3/TRBV12-4; CDR3nt: TGTGCCAGCAGCCTCAGACTCAATGAGCAGTTCTTC; CDR3aa: CASSLRLNEQFF
d_gene: .; abundance: .; j_gene: TRBJ1-4; v_gene: TRBV7-2; CDR3nt: TGTGCCAGCAGCTTTGTCTATCGGGGGGTTGGGGAAAAACTGTTTTTT; CDR3aa: CASSFVYRGVGEKLFF
d_gene: .; abundance: .; j_gene: TRBJ1-6; v_gene: TRBV6-2/TRBV6-3; CDR3nt: TGTGCCAGCAGTTACTCGACTAACGCCGGGCGTTTTTCACCCCTCCACTTT; CDR3aa: CASSYSTNAGRFSPLHF
d_gene: TRBD1; abundance: few; j_gene: TRBJ1-1; v_gene: TRBV19; CDR3nt: TGTGCCAGTCAGGGGGCGGGTTTGACTGAAGCTTTCTTT; CDR3aa: CASQGAGLTEAFF
d_gene: .; abundance: .; j_gene: TRBJ1-2; v_gene: TRBV5-4; CDR3nt: TGTGCCAGCAGCGGCAGGGAAGGAGCTAACTATGGCTACACCTTC; CDR3aa: CASSGREGANYGYTF
d_gene: .; abundance: .; j_gene: TRBJ1-2; v_gene: TRBV19; CDR3nt: TGTGCCAGTAGTAAGGGGAGGGCCGGTGGCTACACCTTC; CDR3aa: CASSKGRAGGYTF
d_gene: .; abundance: .; j_gene: TRBJ2-2; v_gene: TRBV9; CDR3nt: TGTGCCAGCAGCTTAGGGTGGGGGACAAGCACCGGGGAGCTGTTTTTT; CDR3aa: CASSLGWGTSTGELFF
d_gene: .; abundance: .; j_gene: TRBJ1-2; v_gene: TRBV2; CDR3nt: TGTGCCAGCAGTGAATCAGGGCGCCTCACCTATGGCTACACCTTC; CDR3aa: CASSESGRLTYGYTF
d_gene: .; abundance: once; j_gene: TRBJ2-2; v_gene: TRBV6-2/TRBV6-3; CDR3nt: TGTGCCAGCAGTTTCTTGGCGGCTAGCACCGGGGAGCTGTTTTTT; CDR3aa: CASSFLAASTGELFF
d_gene: .; abundance: .; j_gene: TRBJ1-6; v_gene: TRBV7-8; CDR3nt: TGTGCCAGCAGCTTAGTATTCGGGCCAGAGGGTAATTCACCCCTCCACTTT; CDR3aa: CASSLVFGPEGNSPLHF
d_gene: TRBD2; abundance: .; j_gene: TRBJ2-7; v_gene: TRBV19; CDR3nt: TGTGCCAGTAGTCGCGGACTAGCGGATACCTACGAGCAGTACTTC; CDR3aa: CASSRGLADTYEQYF
d_gene: .; abundance: .; j_gene: TRBJ1-4; v_gene: TRBV6-9; CDR3nt: TGTGCCTCCCTGGGGAGGGCAACTAATGAAAAACTGTTTTTT; CDR3aa: CASLGRATNEKLFF
d_gene: .; abundance: .; j_gene: TRBJ1-1; v_gene: TRBV19; CDR3nt: TGTGCCAGTAGTACCCTCCCGAACACTGAAGCTTTCTTT; CDR3aa: CASSTLPNTEAFF
d_gene: .; abundance: .; j_gene: TRBJ1-2; v_gene: TRBV9; CDR3nt: TGTGCCAGCAGCGAGGCAGGGTTACCCTTTGGCTACACCTTC; CDR3aa: CASSEAGLPFGYTF
d_gene: .; abundance: .; j_gene: TRBJ2-7; v_gene: TRBV19; CDR3nt: TGTGCCAGTAGGACGAGCGGGACAAACGAGCAGTACTTC; CDR3aa: CASRTSGTNEQYF
d_gene: TRBD1; abundance: .; j_gene: TRBJ2-5; v_gene: TRBV19; CDR3nt: TGTGCCAGTAGCCGGGACAGCCAAGAGACCCAGTACTTC; CDR3aa: CASSRDSQETQYF
d_gene: .; abundance: .; j_gene: TRBJ2-1; v_gene: TRBV28; CDR3nt: TGTGCCAGCAGTTTACCAGGGCCGGAAAAATTCTTC; CDR3aa: CASSLPGPEKFF
d_gene: TRBD2; abundance: .; j_gene: TRBJ2-1; v_gene: TRBV25-1; CDR3nt: TGTGCCAGCAGTGAATTCGCGGGAGGCCCCGCCTACAATGAGCAGTTCTTC; CDR3aa: CASSEFAGGPAYNEQFF
d_gene: TRBD2; abundance: .; j_gene: TRBJ2-3; v_gene: TRBV7-8; CDR3nt: TGTGCCAGCAGCGCCACGGGCGGGGGGGCCGCAGGAGATACGCAGTATTTT; CDR3aa: CASSATGGGAAGDTQYF
d_gene: TRBD1; abundance: .; j_gene: TRBJ1-5; v_gene: TRBV3-1/TRBV3-2; CDR3nt: TGTGCCAGCAGCCAAGATCGCCGGGGACAGATCAATCAGCCCCAGCATTTT; CDR3aa: CASSQDRRGQINQPQHF
d_gene: .; abundance: .; j_gene: TRBJ1-1; v_gene: TRBV7-2; CDR3nt: TGTGCCAGCAGACTAGCCTGGGTCGCTGAAGCTTTCTTT; CDR3aa: CASRLAWVAEAFF
d_gene: TRBD1; abundance: .; j_gene: TRBJ1-2; v_gene: TRBV11-3; CDR3nt: TGTGCCAGCAGCTCCAACAGGGGGAACTATGGCTACACCTTC; CDR3aa: CASSSNRGNYGYTF
d_gene: .; abundance: .; j_gene: TRBJ1-1; v_gene: TRBV6-2/TRBV6-3; CDR3nt: TGTGCCAGCAGTTTACAGGGCTGGAACACTGAAGCTTTCTTT; CDR3aa: CASSLQGWNTEAFF
d_gene: TRBD1; abundance: .; j_gene: TRBJ1-4; v_gene: TRBV7-9; CDR3nt: TGTGCCAGCAGCTTAGCTTGGACAGGGGGCTCAGGTGAAAAACTGTTTTTT; CDR3aa: CASSLAWTGGSGEKLFF
d_gene: .; abundance: .; j_gene: TRBJ2-2; v_gene: TRBV7-9; CDR3nt: TGTGCCAGCAGCTTACTTGGGTCGGGATTCACCGGGGAGCTGTTTTTT; CDR3aa: CASSLLGSGFTGELFF
d_gene: .; abundance: .; j_gene: TRBJ2-3; v_gene: TRBV11-3; CDR3nt: TGTGCCAGCAACCTGAGGAGGGAAGGAGATACGCAGTATTTT; CDR3aa: CASNLRREGDTQYF
d_gene: .; abundance: .; j_gene: TRBJ1-1; v_gene: TRBV18; CDR3nt: TGTGCCAGCTCACAGCAGGGCGGCACTGAAGCTTTCTTT; CDR3aa: CASSQQGGTEAFF
d_gene: .; abundance: .; j_gene: TRBJ2-1; v_gene: TRBV7-9; CDR3nt: TGTGCCAGCAGCTTAGAGGGGCGGTCCTACAATGAGCAGTTCTTC; CDR3aa: CASSLEGRSYNEQFF